Reported below is one TCR beta chain. In the original processing: By means of reference gene primer amplification, nucleated cell counts were estimated. Here immunoSEQ multiplex PCR was the method, and the copy in TCRdb shows in-frame clones only, minus some. The D gene and trimming were derived from the DNA, and the V and J assignments and clone size from that table. Here the sample spans about 190,000 clones, approximately 91% being singletons. V was clipped by 11 bases and J by 10 bases, with 18 bases between them. Germline values: CDR1 MNHEY, CDR2 SVGAGI. The CDR3 is made up of 12 amino acids. This specimen comes from a study of blood T cell repertoires in COVID-19. On the study more broadly: Sites across the United States, Italy and Spain contributed samples from acute and convalescent COVID-19. PBMCs, B-cell-depleted T cells, or T cells provided the cDNA or gDNA that made up the material.

What was sequenced was peripheral blood. This sequence was found in a man aged 25-45 years with acute or convalescent COVID-19. The V and J genes are TRBV6-5 and TRBJ1-5; D is perhaps TRBD1 (5 bases). The CDR3 coding sequence is TGTGCCTCCAGGGTAGGGGCCGATCCCCAGCATTTT. Translated, it gives CASRVGADPQHF.